In this sample, the clone carrying this T cell receptor (beta chain) turned up many times. Its target is not known. Total RNA extraction produced at least 5 micrograms (per sample) for the study. Through a sample-barcoded 5' primer and a J-beta primer mix, a second PCR was run for roughly 6 to 12 cycles. Every sample gave at least 2.5 million paired-end reads containing CDR3. TCRdb passed the 5' RACE reads through MiXCR, listing each CDR3 protein once. The repertoire holds 600,000 or so distinct CDR3 sequences, with less than 35% as singletons. Germline values: CDR1 MDHEN, CDR2 SYDVKM. With 2 bases clipped from V and 5 bases from J, the junction kept 11 bases outside the gene matches. This CDR3 comprises 16 residues. This specimen belongs to a study of blood T cells in healthy people across ages. Study-wide results and caveats: Donor CMV infection status was unknown, possibly confounding age-related changes in expanded clonotypes.

Sequenced sample: blood. The chain has TRBV28 and TRBJ2-5; 7 nucleotides line up with TRBD1. The source is a woman of 80 years or more in good health. The DNA for the CDR3 is TGTGCCAGCAGTTTACAGTCAGGGGGTGTTAAGGAGACCCAGTACTTC. Translating it yields CASSLQSGGVKETQYF.